Each of the 28 T cell receptor beta chains below was sequenced from the same sample in a study of control samples from healthy donors and cancer patients. Data came from immunoSEQ multiplex PCR; TCRdb stores just in-frame clones and leaves some out. The table records just under 150,000 clones, 80% to 95% of them present only once. Sequenced material: blood. These receptors were obtained from a man aged 25 to 40 in good health.

The J gene is TRBJ2-7, the V gene TRBV3-1 (or the pseudogene TRBV3-2); a possible D gene is TRBD1 (5 bases). Trimming stripped 2 bases from V and 3 bases from J, with 11 bases between. CDR1 is LGHDT, CDR2 YNNKEL, per germline (reference sequence). There are 14 residues in the CDR3. CDR3: CASSQSGRGYEQYF. The DNA for the CDR3 is TGTGCCAGCAGCCAATCAGGAAGGGGCTACGAGCAGTACTTC.

This rearrangement joins TRBV19 to TRBJ2-2, with 7 bases aligning to TRBD1. CDR3 size: 14 residues. V lost 6 bases and J lost 6; bases outside the gene matches: 7. The germline CDR1 and CDR2 sequences are LNHDA and SQIVND (reference sequence). The CDR3 loop reads CASSYRGVAGELFF. In DNA form, the CDR3 reads TGTGCCAGTAGCTACAGGGGCGTCGCCGGGGAGCTGTTTTTT.

The V and J genes are TRBV5-6 and TRBJ1-1; TRBD1 might be the D (5 bases). The V and J ends lost 5 bases and 0 bases respectively, with 14 bases between them. CDR1 and CDR2 (germline): SGHDT, YYEEEE. This CDR3 spans 15 amino acids. Written as DNA, the CDR3 is TGTGCCAGCAGTCAGGGAAGCCCGATGAACACTGAAGCTTTCTTT. The encoded protein is CASSQGSPMNTEAFF.

This chain connects TRBV5-1 to TRBJ1-2; D gene ambiguous. Deletions cut 0 bases from V and 0 bases from J, with 9 bases between. CDR1 and CDR2 (germline): SGHRS, YFSETQ. The length of the CDR3 is 15 residues. The CDR3 sequence is CASSLALPPNYGYTF. For the CDR3, the DNA is TGCGCCAGCAGCTTGGCCCTCCCGCCTAACTATGGCTACACCTTC.

This clone was detected once. CDR3 bases: TGTGCCAGCAGCTTAGCCGAGACAGAGAATCAGCCCCAGCATTTT. Its translation is CASSLAETENQPQHF. The chain couples TRBV7-8 to TRBJ1-5; a possible D gene is TRBD1 (5 bases). V gave up 0 bases and J gave up 4 bases, with 10 bases separating them. Germline lookup yields CDR1 SGHVS and CDR2 FQNEAQ. The CDR3 has 15 amino acids.

This chain joins TRBV7-2 and TRBJ2-3, with D perhaps TRBD2 (6 bases). The CDR3 loop spans 17 amino acids. The germline V gene has CDR1 SGHTA and CDR2 FQGNSA. With 7 bases removed from V and 4 bases from J, the gap between germline ends came to 24 bases. The CDR3 is CASTLEAGLNRPDTQYF. CDR3 coding DNA: TGTGCCAGCACCCTAGAGGCGGGACTCAATCGGCCAGATACGCAGTATTTT.

This sequence joins TRBV7-9 and TRBJ1-2; 9 bases map to TRBD1. V lost 5 bases to trimming and J lost 3 bases; unmatched junction nucleotides: 4. This CDR3 has 14 amino acids. The germline V gene encodes CDR1 SEHNR and CDR2 FQNEAQ (reference sequence). The DNA for the CDR3 is TGTGCCAGCAGCAGGGACAGGGAGGACTATGGCTACACCTTC. Amino acids: CASSRDREDYGYTF.

The rearrangement joins TRBV5-1 to TRBJ2-1, with 14 bases lining up with TRBD2. V lost 5 bases, J lost 6 bases, and 4 bases stayed unmatched. The CDR3 is 15 amino acids. Germline lookup yields CDR1 SGHRS and CDR2 YFSETQ. CDR3: CASRLTSGGANEQFF. The CDR3 DNA is TGCGCCAGCAGGTTGACTAGCGGGGGGGCCAATGAGCAGTTCTTC.

The chain combines TRBV11-1 with TRBJ2-3, with 7 bases lining up with TRBD1. The CDR3 spans 14 residues. The germline V gene has CDR1 SGHAT and CDR2 FQDESV (reference sequence). After removal of 5 bases from V and 0 bases from J, the junction contained 2 bases not matched to a gene. The CDR3 region is CASSRDSSTDTQYF. In DNA, the CDR3 is TGTGCCAGCAGCCGGGACAGCAGCACAGATACGCAGTATTTT.

The V gene is TRBV4-2, the J gene TRBJ2-7, with D uncertain. Trimming took off 2 bases at V and 2 bases at J, with 10 bases between the two ends. This CDR3 is 14 amino acids long. The germline CDR1 and CDR2 sequences are LGHNA and YNFKEQ. CDR3 coding DNA: TGTGCCAGCAGCCAACTGACTGGGACCTACGAGCAGTACTTC. This encodes CASSQLTGTYEQYF.

In DNA form, the CDR3 reads TGTGCCAGCAGCCAAGATCGAGCTTTCTTT. Encoded protein: CASSQDRAFF. The genes are TRBV14 and TRBJ1-1; D remains unclear. V was cut by 0 bases and J by 10 bases, with 3 bases left in between. This CDR3 comprises 10 residues. The germline V gene encodes CDR1 SGHDN and CDR2 FVKESK.

V and J are TRBV28 and TRBJ2-5, with D unclear. Trimming took off 3 bases at V and 5 bases at J, with 13 bases between the two ends. The CDR3 has 14 amino acids. Germline assignment: CDR1 MDHEN and CDR2 SYDVKM. The CDR3 DNA is TGTGCCAGCAGTTTGATTAGGGCCGCGGAGACCCAGTACTTC. It is translated as CASSLIRAAETQYF.

J is TRBJ2-3 and V is TRBV29-1; TRBD1 aligns across 8 bases. This CDR3 comprises 13 residues. The V segment lost 8 bases and the J segment 3 bases; nucleotides outside the gene matches: 7. CDR1 is SQVTM and CDR2 is ANQGSEA in the germline V gene. The CDR3 is CSIGQGWTDTQYF. As DNA, the CDR3 is TGCAGCATTGGACAGGGTTGGACAGATACGCAGTATTTT.

CDR3 in DNA: TGTGCCAGCAGCTTAGCGGGGGACGGAGCCTACGAGCAGTACTTC. Encoded protein: CASSLAGDGAYEQYF. This chain links TRBV7-2 with TRBJ2-7; D tentatively fits TRBD1 or TRBD2 (5 bases each). The ends were cut back, 0 bases at V and 2 bases at J, with 11 bases in the middle. Per germline, CDR1 SGHTA and CDR2 FQGNSA. The CDR3 is 15 residues long.

This chain connects TRBV20-1 to TRBJ1-2; tentative D call: TRBD1 (6 bases). This CDR3 is built from 11 residues. V was shortened by 2 bases and J by 10 bases, with 11 bases between the two germline ends. From germline, CDR1 is DFQATT and CDR2 SNEGSKA (reference sequence). CDR3 in DNA: TGCAGTGCTAGACCCGGGACACCCTACACCTTC. It encodes CSARPGTPYTF.

This chain joins TRBV3-1 (or the pseudogene TRBV3-2) and TRBJ2-3; no clear D. Germline CDR1 reads LGHDT; CDR2 reads YNNKEL (reference sequence). Trimming removed 1 base at V and 8 bases at J, with 16 bases between. This CDR3 region has 15 residues. CDR3 bases: TGTGCCAGCAGCCAAGGTAGTGTTCTCGACGGTACGCAGTATTTT. This translates into CASSQGSVLDGTQYF.

The rearrangement links TRBV28 to TRBJ1-4; TRBD1 matches 10 bases. Germline V CDR1 and CDR2: MDHEN, SYDVKM. J was trimmed by 1 base and V by 4 bases; bases with no gene match: 3. The CDR3 sequence is 16 residues long. CDR3 loop: CASSSRDRGTNEKLFF. CDR3 DNA sequence: TGTGCCAGCAGTTCTAGGGACAGGGGAACTAATGAAAAACTGTTTTTT.

This chain joins TRBV4-2 and TRBJ2-7; 8 bases line up with TRBD1. Trimming took 0 bases from V and 5 from J; bases not matched to a gene: 6. The CDR3 runs to 15 residues. Looked up from germline, CDR1 is LGHNA and CDR2 is YNFKEQ. The CDR3 DNA reads as TGTGCCAGCAGCCAAGATTCAGGGGGCAACGACGAGCAGTACTTC. Protein sequence: CASSQDSGGNDEQYF.

J is TRBJ2-7 and V is TRBV3-1 (or the pseudogene TRBV3-2), with TRBD2 matching 14 bases. Germline CDR1 reads LGHDT; CDR2 reads YNNKEL (reference sequence). J gave up 0 bases and V 4 bases, and 2 bases lay outside the gene matches. This CDR3 comprises 16 residues. CDR3 sequence reads: CASSRTSGGSSYEQYF. Written as DNA, the CDR3 is TGTGCCAGCAGCCGGACTAGCGGGGGGAGCTCCTACGAGCAGTACTTC.

The sample holds a few counts of this clone. V gene TRBV19 combines with J gene TRBJ1-5; 10 nucleotides align to TRBD1. Germline V gene sequence: CDR1 LNHDA, CDR2 SQIVND (reference sequence). J gave up 2 bases and V 5 bases, and 6 bases lay outside the gene matches. The CDR3 is 16 amino acids. CDR3: CASSVTGGAGNQPQHF. The CDR3, as DNA: TGTGCCAGTAGTGTGACAGGGGGCGCGGGCAATCAGCCCCAGCATTTT.

This chain joins TRBV5-4 and TRBJ1-2; no clear D gene. The ends were cut back, 3 bases at V and 2 bases at J, with 8 bases in the middle. Germline V gene sequence: CDR1 SGHNT, CDR2 YYREEE (reference sequence). The CDR3 spans 13 residues. CDR3 in amino acids: CASSSDGNYGYTF. In DNA, the CDR3 is TGTGCCAGCAGCTCCGACGGGAACTATGGCTACACCTTC.

The chain is built from TRBV4-2 and TRBJ1-1, with 9 bases aligning to TRBD1. Germline assignment: CDR1 LGHNA and CDR2 YNFKEQ. This CDR3 contains 14 residues. V lost 4 bases and J lost 6; bases outside the gene matches: 6. The CDR3 loop reads CASSLGTGRAEAFF. CDR3 bases: TGTGCCAGCAGCCTCGGGACAGGGAGGGCTGAAGCTTTCTTT.

The chain has TRBV10-2 and TRBJ1-2; D is unresolved. Germline loops: CDR1 WSHSY, CDR2 SAAADI. The CDR3 extends over 15 amino acids. Trimming took off 1 base at V and 4 bases at J, with 13 bases between the two ends. The CDR3 protein is CASSEYLGFGYGYTF. DNA for the CDR3: TGCGCCAGCAGTGAGTATCTGGGCTTCGGCTATGGCTACACCTTC.

V is TRBV28 and J is TRBJ1-2; D possibly corresponds to TRBD1 (6 bases). The CDR3 totals 15 residues. Looked up from germline, CDR1 is MDHEN and CDR2 is SYDVKM. With 5 bases removed from V and 0 bases from J, the gap between germline ends came to 13 bases. The CDR3 DNA reads as TGTGCCAGCAGTCTCGGACAGTCAACTAACTATGGCTACACCTTC. This sequence encodes CASSLGQSTNYGYTF.

The J gene is TRBJ1-5, the V gene TRBV2; D is undetermined. Germline CDR1 and CDR2: SNHLY and FYNNEI. V lost 0 bases and J 6 bases, leaving 12 bases between the germline ends. This CDR3 contains 15 residues. The CDR3 sequence: CASSEASVSGQPQHF. For the CDR3, the DNA is TGTGCCAGCAGTGAAGCATCAGTCTCTGGTCAGCCCCAGCATTTT.

The chain links TRBV2 to TRBJ2-7; a weak D match, TRBD1 (6 bases). The CDR3 totals 16 residues. Germline CDR1 reads SNHLY; CDR2 reads FYNNEI. Trimming stripped 5 bases from V and 4 bases from J, with 21 bases between. CDR3 loop: CASSWGPIGPNYEQYF. The CDR3 DNA is TGTGCCAGCAGTTGGGGGCCCATCGGACCCAATTACGAGCAGTACTTC.

The rearrangement uses TRBV14 and TRBJ1-4, with D perhaps TRBD1 (6 bases). Germline V gene lookup returns CDR1 SGHDN and CDR2 FVKESK. CDR3 length equals 17 residues. Trimming took off 0 bases at V and 8 bases at J, with 19 bases between the two ends. CDR3 bases: TGTGCCAGCAGCCAAGAGAAGGCAGGGGCCGCGCGCGAAAAACTGTTTTTT. It yields the protein CASSQEKAGAAREKLFF.

The chain recombines TRBV12-5 with TRBJ2-2; D might be TRBD1 (5 bases). The CDR3 runs to 16 residues. Trimming shortened V by 1 base and J by 4 bases, and 13 bases separated the two germline ends. Per the germline V gene, CDR1 is LGHNT and CDR2 is FRNRAP. The chain's CDR3 is CASGLANLRGTGELFF. Here the CDR3 DNA reads TGTGCTAGTGGTTTGGCCAATTTAAGGGGCACCGGGGAGCTGTTTTTT.